One and the same sample provided the 7 T cell receptor beta chains below, sequenced in a study of PD-L1 blockade in urothelial cancer (TCRdb year 2017). The library was obtained by the immunoSEQ multiplex PCR assay. TCRdb took over this immuneACCESS table, retaining in-frame rearrangements with V and J assigned. Such tables are incomplete; in checked studies, under half of the missing clones stem from an unresolved V gene, and the remainder is unexplained. This sample is represented by around 57,000 clones; more than 80% of them were singletons. 1.6% of the sample comes from the top ten. The sample's time point, from its label and the paper: pretreatment peripheral blood. Here the sequenced sample was PBMCs, taken around atezolizumab (anti-PD-L1) treatment. These receptors were collected from a man between 65 and 79 years old with urothelial cancer.

The V gene is TRBV15, the J gene TRBJ1-4, with 8 bases identical to TRBD1. Germline lookup yields CDR1 LNHNV and CDR2 YYDKDF (reference sequence). Trimming took 3 bases from V and 8 from J; bases not matched to a gene: 8. The CDR3 extends over 15 amino acids. In DNA, the CDR3 is TGTGCCACCAGCAGCCACAGGGGGGTAGGCGAAAAACTGTTTTTT. This translates into CATSSHRGVGEKLFF. Looking up the rest from reference TRBV15 and TRBJ1-4 gives the full variable domain: DAMVIQNPRYQVTQFGKPVTLSCSQTLNHNVMYWYQQKSSQAPKLLFHYYDKDFNNEADTPDNFQSRRPNTSFCFLDIRSPGLGDTAMYLCATSSHRGVGEKLFFGSGTQLSVL.

The chain joins TRBV10-3 to TRBJ1-2; 9 nucleotides match TRBD1. This CDR3 spans 14 amino acids. The germline V gene encodes CDR1 ENHRY and CDR2 SYGVKD. V shed 6 bases, J shed 4 bases, and the junction held 6 bases outside the gene matches. In DNA form, the CDR3 reads TGTGCCATCAGGGGACAGGGTTTAAGCTATGGCTACACCTTC. Its protein is CAIRGQGLSYGYTF.

The V and J genes are TRBV7-2 and TRBJ2-7; 8 bases map to TRBD2. The V and J ends lost 2 bases and 1 base, in that order; junction bases with no gene match: 13. The CDR3 sequence is 18 residues long. Germline V gene data show CDR1 as SGHTA and CDR2 as FQGNSA. The CDR3 DNA follows: TGTGCCAGCAGCTTAACAGCGGGAGATGAGATAAGGTCCTACGAGCAGTACTTC. Translation gives CASSLTAGDEIRSYEQYF.

This chain links TRBV2 with TRBJ2-3; D perhaps matches TRBD1 (6 bases). This CDR3 has 15 residues. Germline assignment: CDR1 SNHLY and CDR2 FYNNEI. The germline V and J ends were trimmed by 8 bases and 0 bases, with 15 bases remaining between them. Here the CDR3 reads CASDFGGVSTDTQYF. DNA for the CDR3: TGTGCCAGCGATTTTGGGGGCGTTAGCACAGATACGCAGTATTTT.

In its sample, this clone was seen once. The chain recombines TRBV25-1 with TRBJ2-1, with 9 bases matching TRBD2. In germline, CDR1 is MGHDK, CDR2 SYGVNS. The CDR3 is made up of 16 amino acids. Trimming cost V 7 bases and J 0 bases; bases outside gene matches: 7. Here the CDR3 reads CASTTLSGSSYNEQFF. CDR3 sequence (DNA): TGTGCCAGCACTACACTTAGCGGGAGCTCCTACAATGAGCAGTTCTTC.

CDR3 region: CASWGSRNTEAFF. The CDR3 bases are TGTGCCAGTTGGGGCAGTCGTAACACTGAAGCTTTCTTT. The chain has TRBV19 and TRBJ1-1; the D gene is possibly TRBD1 (5 bases). This CDR3 comprises 13 residues. Trimming pared 8 bases from V and 2 bases from J, leaving 12 bases between. Germline loops: CDR1 LNHDA, CDR2 SQIVND (reference sequence).

The J gene is TRBJ1-1, the V gene TRBV19, with 7 positions matching TRBD1. This CDR3 comprises 14 residues. V gave up 8 bases and J gave up 7 bases; unmatched junction bases: 13. Germline lookup yields CDR1 LNHDA and CDR2 SQIVND (reference sequence). The CDR3 DNA reads TGTGCCAGTGCTTTCGAGACAGGGTCGGGTGAAGCTTTCTTT. This sequence encodes CASAFETGSGEAFF.